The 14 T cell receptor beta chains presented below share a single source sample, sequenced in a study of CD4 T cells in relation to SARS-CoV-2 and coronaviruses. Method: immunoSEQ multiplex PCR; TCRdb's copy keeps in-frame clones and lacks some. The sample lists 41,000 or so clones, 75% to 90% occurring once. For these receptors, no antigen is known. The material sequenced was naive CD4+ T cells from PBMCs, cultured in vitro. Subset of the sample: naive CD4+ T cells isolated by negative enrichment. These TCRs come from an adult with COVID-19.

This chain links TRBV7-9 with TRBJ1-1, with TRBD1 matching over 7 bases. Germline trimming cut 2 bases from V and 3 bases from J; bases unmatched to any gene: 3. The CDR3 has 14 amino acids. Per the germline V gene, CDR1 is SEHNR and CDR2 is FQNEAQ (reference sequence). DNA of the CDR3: TGTGCCAGCAGCTTAAGACAGGGTGACACTGAAGCTTTCTTT. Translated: CASSLRQGDTEAFF.

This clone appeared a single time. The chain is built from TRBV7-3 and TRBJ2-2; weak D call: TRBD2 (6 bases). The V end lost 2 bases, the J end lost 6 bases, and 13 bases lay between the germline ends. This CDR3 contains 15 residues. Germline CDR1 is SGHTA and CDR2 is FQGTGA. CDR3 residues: CASSLGRGKAGELFF. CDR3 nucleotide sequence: TGTGCCAGCAGCTTAGGGCGGGGCAAGGCCGGGGAGCTGTTTTTT. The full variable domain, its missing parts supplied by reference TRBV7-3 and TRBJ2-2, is GAGVSQTPSNKVTEKGKYVELRCDPISGHTALYWYRQSLGQGPEFLIYFQGTGAADDSGLPNDRFFAVRPEGSVSTLKIQRTERGDSAVYLCASSLGRGKAGELFFGEGSRLTVL.

The CDR3 DNA sequence: TGTGCCAGCAGCCCAAGGGGTTACATGAACACTGAAGCTTTCTTT. This translates into CASSPRGYMNTEAFF. V gene TRBV7-8 combines with J gene TRBJ1-1, with D tentatively TRBD1 (5 bases). The CDR3 is made up of 15 amino acids. V lost 5 bases and J lost 0, with 13 bases in between. Germline V CDR1 and CDR2: SGHVS, FQNEAQ.

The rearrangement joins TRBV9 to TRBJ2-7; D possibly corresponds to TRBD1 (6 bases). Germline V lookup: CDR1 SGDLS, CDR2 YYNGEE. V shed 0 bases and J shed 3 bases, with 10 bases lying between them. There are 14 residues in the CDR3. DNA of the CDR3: TGTGCCAGCAGCGTAGGGGACACACACTACGAGCAGTACTTC. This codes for CASSVGDTHYEQYF.

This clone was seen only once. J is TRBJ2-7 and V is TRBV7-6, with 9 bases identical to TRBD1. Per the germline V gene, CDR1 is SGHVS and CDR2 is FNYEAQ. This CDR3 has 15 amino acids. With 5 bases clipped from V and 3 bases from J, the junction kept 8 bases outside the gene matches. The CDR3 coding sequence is TGTGCCAGCAGCGTGGCCGGGACAGGGATCTACGAGCAGTACTTC. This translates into CASSVAGTGIYEQYF.

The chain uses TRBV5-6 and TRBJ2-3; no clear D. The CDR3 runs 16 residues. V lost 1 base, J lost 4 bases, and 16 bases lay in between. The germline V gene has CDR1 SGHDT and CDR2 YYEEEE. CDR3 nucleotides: TGTGCCAGCAGCTTGAATGGGGTTAGGAGCCCAGATACGCAGTATTTT. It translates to CASSLNGVRSPDTQYF.

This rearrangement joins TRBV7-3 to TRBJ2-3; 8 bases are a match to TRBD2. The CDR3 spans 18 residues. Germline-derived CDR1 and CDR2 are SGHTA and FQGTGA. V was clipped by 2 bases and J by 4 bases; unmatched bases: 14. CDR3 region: CASSLGGLVSGTADTQYF. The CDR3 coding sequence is TGTGCCAGCAGCTTAGGTGGTTTGGTTAGCGGGACCGCAGATACGCAGTATTTT.

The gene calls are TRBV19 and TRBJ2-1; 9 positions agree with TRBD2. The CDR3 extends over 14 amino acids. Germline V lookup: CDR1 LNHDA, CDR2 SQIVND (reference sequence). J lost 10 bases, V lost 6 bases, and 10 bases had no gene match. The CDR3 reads CASSSGGSIWEQFF. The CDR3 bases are TGTGCCAGTAGCAGCGGGGGGTCTATTTGGGAGCAGTTCTTC.

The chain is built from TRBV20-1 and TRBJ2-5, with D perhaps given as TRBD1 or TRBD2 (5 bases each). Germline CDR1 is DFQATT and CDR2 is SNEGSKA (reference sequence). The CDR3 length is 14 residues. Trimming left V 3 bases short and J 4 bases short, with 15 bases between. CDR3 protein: CSASIGTARETQYF. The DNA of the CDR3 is TGCAGTGCTAGTATTGGGACCGCTCGAGAGACCCAGTACTTC.

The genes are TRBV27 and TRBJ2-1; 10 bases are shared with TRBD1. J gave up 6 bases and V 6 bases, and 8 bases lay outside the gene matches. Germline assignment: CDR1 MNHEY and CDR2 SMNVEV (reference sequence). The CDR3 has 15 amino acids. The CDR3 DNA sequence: TGTGCCAGCAGAACTGGACAGGGGGGAATCAATGAGCAGTTCTTC. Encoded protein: CASRTGQGGINEQFF.

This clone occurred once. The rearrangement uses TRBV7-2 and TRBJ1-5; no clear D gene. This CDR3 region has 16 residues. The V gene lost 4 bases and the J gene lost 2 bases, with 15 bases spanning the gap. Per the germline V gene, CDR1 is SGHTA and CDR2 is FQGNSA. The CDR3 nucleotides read TGTGCCAGCAGCTCTCTAGGGCCCCGGGGCAATCAGCCCCAGCATTTT. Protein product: CASSSLGPRGNQPQHF.

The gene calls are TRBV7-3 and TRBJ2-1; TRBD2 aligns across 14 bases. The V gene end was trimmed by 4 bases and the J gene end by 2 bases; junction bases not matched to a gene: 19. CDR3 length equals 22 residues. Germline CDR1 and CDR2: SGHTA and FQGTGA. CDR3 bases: TGTGCCAGCAGCTCCCTAGGCCTAGGGACTAGCGGGAGCAAGGACGCCTACAATGAGCAGTTCTTC. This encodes CASSSLGLGTSGSKDAYNEQFF.

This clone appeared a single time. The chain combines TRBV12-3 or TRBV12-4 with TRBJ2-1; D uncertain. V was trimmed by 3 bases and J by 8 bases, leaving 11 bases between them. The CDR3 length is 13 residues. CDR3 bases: TGTGCCAGCAGTTTGCGCCTTAATGATGAGCAGTTCTTC. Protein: CASSLRLNDEQFF.

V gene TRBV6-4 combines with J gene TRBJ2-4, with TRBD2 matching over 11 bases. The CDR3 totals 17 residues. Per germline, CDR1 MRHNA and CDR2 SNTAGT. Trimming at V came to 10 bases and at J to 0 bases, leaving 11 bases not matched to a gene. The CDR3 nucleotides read TGTGCCACTGAGACTAGCGGGGAACCACTAGCCAAAAACATTCAGTACTTC. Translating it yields CATETSGEPLAKNIQYF.